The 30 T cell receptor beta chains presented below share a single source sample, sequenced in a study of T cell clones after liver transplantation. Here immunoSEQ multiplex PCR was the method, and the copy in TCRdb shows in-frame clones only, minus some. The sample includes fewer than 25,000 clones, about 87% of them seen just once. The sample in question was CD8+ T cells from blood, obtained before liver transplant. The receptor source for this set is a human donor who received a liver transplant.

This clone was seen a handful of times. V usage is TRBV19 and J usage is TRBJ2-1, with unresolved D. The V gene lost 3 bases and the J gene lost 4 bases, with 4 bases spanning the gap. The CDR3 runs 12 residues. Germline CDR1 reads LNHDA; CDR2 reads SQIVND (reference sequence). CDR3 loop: CASSISYNEQFF. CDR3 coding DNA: TGTGCCAGTAGTATTTCGTACAATGAGCAGTTCTTC. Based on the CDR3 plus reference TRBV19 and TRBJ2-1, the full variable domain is DGGITQSPKYLFRKEGQNVTLSCEQNLNHDAMYWYRQDPGQGLRLIYYSQIVNDFQKGDIAEGYSVSREKKESFPLTVTSAQKNPTAFYLCASSISYNEQFFGPGTRLTVL.

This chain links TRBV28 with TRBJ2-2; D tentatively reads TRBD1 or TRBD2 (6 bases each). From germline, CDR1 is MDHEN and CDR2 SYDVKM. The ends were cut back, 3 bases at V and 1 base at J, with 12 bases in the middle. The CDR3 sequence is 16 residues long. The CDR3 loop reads CASSFWGAQNTGELFF. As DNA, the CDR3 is TGTGCCAGCAGTTTCTGGGGGGCGCAGAACACCGGGGAGCTGTTTTTT.

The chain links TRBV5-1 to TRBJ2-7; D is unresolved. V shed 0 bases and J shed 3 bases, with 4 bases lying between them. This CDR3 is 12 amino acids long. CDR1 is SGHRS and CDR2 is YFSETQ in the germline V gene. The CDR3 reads CASSLGGYEQYF. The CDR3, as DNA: TGCGCCAGCAGCTTGGGGGGCTACGAGCAGTACTTC.

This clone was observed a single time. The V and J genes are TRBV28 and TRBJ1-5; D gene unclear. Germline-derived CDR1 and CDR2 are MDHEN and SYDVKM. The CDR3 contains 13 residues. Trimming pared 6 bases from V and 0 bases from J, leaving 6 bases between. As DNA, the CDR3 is TGTGCCAGCAGGGAATATAGCAATCAGCCCCAGCATTTT. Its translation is CASREYSNQPQHF. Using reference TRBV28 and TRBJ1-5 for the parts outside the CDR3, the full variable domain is DVKVTQSSRYLVKRTGEKVFLECVQDMDHENMFWYRQDPGLGLRLIYFSYDVKMKEKGDIPEGYSVSREKKERFSLILESASTNQTSMYLCASREYSNQPQHFGDGTRLSIL.

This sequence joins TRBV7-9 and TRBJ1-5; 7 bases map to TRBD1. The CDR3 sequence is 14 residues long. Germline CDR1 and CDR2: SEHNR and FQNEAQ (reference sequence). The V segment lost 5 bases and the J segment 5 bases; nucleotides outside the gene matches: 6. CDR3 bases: TGTGCCAGCAGCCAGGGGGTTCCAGATCAGCCCCAGCATTTT. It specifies CASSQGVPDQPQHF.

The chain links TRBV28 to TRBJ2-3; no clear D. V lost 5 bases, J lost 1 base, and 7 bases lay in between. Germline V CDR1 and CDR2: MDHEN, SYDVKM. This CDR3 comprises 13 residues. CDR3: CASSLFRTDTQYF. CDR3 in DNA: TGTGCCAGCAGTCTCTTTCGCACAGATACGCAGTATTTT.

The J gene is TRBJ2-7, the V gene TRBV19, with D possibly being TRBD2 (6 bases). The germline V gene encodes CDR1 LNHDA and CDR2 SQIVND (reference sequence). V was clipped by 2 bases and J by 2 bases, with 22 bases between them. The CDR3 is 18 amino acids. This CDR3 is CASSISSRDSKPTYEQYF. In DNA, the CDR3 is TGTGCCAGTAGTATATCTTCCCGGGACTCCAAACCCACCTACGAGCAGTACTTC.

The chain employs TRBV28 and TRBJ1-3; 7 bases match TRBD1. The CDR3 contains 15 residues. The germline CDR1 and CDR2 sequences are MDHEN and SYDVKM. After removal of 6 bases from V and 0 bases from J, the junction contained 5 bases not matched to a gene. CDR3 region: CASRYDRVSGNTIYF. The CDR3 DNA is TGTGCCAGCAGATACGACAGGGTCTCTGGAAACACCATATATTTT.

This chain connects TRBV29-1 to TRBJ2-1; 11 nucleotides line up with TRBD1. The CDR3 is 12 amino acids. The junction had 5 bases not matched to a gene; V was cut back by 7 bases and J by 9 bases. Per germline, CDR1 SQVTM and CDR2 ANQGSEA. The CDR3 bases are TGCAGCGGACTGGGACAGGGGGTTGAGCAGTTCTTC. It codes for CSGLGQGVEQFF.

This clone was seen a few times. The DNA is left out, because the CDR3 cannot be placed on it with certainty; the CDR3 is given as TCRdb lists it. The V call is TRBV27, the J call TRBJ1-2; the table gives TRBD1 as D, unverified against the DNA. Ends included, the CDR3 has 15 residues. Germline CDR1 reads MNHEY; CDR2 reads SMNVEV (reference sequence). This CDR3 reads CASSFGPGANYGYTF.

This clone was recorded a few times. CDR3 loop: CASSQDTGGGETQYF. CDR3 in DNA: TGCGCCAGCAGCCAAGATACTGGGGGAGGAGAGACCCAGTACTTC. This chain links TRBV4-3 with TRBJ2-5; possibly TRBD2 for D (6 bases). The CDR3 totals 15 residues. Trimming pared 0 bases from V and 4 bases from J, leaving 12 bases between. CDR1 and CDR2 from the germline V gene are LGHNA and YSLEER.

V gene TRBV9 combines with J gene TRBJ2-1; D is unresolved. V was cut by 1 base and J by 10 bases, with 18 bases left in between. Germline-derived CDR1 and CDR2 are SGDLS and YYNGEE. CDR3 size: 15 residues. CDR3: CASSVSTAKVGEQFF. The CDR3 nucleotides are TGTGCCAGCAGCGTAAGCACTGCCAAGGTCGGGGAGCAGTTCTTC.

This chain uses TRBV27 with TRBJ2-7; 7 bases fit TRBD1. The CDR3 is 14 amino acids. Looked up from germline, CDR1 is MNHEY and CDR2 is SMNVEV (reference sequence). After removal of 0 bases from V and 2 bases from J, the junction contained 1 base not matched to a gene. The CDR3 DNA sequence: TGTGCCAGCAGTTTATCCGGGACAGCCTACGAGCAGTACTTC. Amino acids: CASSLSGTAYEQYF.

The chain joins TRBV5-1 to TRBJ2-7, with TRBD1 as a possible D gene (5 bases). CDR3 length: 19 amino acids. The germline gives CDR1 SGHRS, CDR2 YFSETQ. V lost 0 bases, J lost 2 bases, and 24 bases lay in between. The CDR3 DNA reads TGCGCCAGCAGCTTGGCTTCGCCAGGGCTAACACTGGGTGCCTACGAGCAGTACTTC. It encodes CASSLASPGLTLGAYEQYF. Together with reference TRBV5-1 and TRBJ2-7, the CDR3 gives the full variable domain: KAGVTQTPRYLIKTRGQQVTLSCSPISGHRSVSWYQQTPGQGLQFLFEYFSETQRNKGNFPGRFSGRQFSNSRSEMNVSTLELGDSALYLCASSLASPGLTLGAYEQYFGPGTRLTVT.

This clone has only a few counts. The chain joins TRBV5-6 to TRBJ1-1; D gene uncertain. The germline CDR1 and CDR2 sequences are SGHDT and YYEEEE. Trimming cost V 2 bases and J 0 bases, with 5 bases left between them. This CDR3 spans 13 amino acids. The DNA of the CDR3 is TGTGCCAGCAGCTTCCTAATGAACACTGAAGCTTTCTTT. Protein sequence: CASSFLMNTEAFF.

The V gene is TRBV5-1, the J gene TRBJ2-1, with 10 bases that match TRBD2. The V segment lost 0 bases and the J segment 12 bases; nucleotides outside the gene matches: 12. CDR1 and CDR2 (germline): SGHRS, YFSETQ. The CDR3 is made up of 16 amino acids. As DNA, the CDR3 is TGCGCCAGCAGCTTGGTGGGGACTAGCGTACTAAGCGGGCAGTTCTTC. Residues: CASSLVGTSVLSGQFF.

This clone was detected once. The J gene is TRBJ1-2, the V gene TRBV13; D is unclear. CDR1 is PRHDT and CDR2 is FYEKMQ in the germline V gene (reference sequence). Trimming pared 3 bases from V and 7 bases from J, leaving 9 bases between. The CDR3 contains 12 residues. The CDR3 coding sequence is TGTGCCAGCAGCTTGATGAACACTGGCTACACCTTC. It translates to CASSLMNTGYTF.

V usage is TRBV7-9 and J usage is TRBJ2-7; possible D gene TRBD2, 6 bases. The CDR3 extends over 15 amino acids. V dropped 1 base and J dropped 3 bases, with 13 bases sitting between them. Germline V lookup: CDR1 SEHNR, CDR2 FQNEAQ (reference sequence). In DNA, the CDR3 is TGTGCCAGCAGCTTAGTAGGGGACTCAAGCTACGAGCAGTACTTC. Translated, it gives CASSLVGDSSYEQYF.

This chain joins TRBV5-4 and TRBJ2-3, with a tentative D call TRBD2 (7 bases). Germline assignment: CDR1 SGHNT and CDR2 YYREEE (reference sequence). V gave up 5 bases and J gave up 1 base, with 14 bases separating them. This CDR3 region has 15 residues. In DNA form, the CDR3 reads TGTGCCAGCAGGGGGGGGCGGGACGGCACAGATACGCAGTATTTT. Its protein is CASRGGRDGTDTQYF. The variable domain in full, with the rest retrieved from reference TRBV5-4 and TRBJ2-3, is ETGVTQSPTHLIKTRGQQVTLRCSSQSGHNTVSWYQQALGQGPQFIFQYYREEENGRGNFPPRFSGLQFPNYSSELNVNALELDDSALYLCASRGGRDGTDTQYFGPGTRLTVL.

Here the CDR3 reads CASSVAVQLSYNEQFF. In DNA, the CDR3 is TGTGCCAGCAGCGTAGCTGTTCAGCTGTCCTACAATGAGCAGTTCTTC. This chain uses TRBV9 with TRBJ2-1, with D uncertain. V lost 0 bases and J 1 base, leaving 11 bases between the germline ends. Germline lookup yields CDR1 SGDLS and CDR2 YYNGEE. The CDR3 has 16 residues. The whole variable domain, filled in from reference TRBV9 and TRBJ2-1, reads DSGVTQTPKHLITATGQRVTLRCSPRSGDLSVYWYQQSLDQGLQFLIQYYNGEERAKGNILERFSAQQFPDLHSELNLSSLELGDSALYFCASSVAVQLSYNEQFFGPGTRLTVL.

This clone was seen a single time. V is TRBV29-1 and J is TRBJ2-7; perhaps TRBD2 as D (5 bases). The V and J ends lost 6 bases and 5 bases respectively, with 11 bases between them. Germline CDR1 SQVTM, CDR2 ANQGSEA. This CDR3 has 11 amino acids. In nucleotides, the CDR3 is TGCAGCGTCGCGGGTATCCACGAGCAGTACTTC. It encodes CSVAGIHEQYF.

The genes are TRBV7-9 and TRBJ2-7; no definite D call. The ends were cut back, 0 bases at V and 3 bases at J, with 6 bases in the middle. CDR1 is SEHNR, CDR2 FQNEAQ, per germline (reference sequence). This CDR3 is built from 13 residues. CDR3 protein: CASSLASSYEQYF. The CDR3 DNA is TGTGCCAGCAGCTTAGCGAGTAGCTACGAGCAGTACTTC. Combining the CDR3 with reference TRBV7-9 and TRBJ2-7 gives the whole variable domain DTGVSQNPRHKITKRGQNVTFRCDPISEHNRLYWYRQTLGQGPEFLTYFQNEAQLEKSRLLSDRFSAERPKGSFSTLEIQRTEQGDSAMYLCASSLASSYEQYFGPGTRLTVT.

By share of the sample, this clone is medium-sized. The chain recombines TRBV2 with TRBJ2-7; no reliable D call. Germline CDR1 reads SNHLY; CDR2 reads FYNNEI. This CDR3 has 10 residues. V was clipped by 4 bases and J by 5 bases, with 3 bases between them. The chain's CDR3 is CASSGHEQYF. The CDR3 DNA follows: TGTGCCAGCAGTGGACACGAGCAGTACTTC.

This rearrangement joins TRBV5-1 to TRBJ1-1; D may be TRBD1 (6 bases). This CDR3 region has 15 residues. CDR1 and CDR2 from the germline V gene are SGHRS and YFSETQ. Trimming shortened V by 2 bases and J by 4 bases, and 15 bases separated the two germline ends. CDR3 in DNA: TGCGCCAGCAGCTTACAGGTGGGGGGCGGCACTGAAGCTTTCTTT. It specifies CASSLQVGGGTEAFF.

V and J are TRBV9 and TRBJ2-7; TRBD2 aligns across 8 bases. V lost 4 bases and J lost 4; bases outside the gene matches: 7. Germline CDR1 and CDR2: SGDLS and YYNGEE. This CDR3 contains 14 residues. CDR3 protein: CASSSPGLEYEQYF. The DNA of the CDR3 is TGTGCCAGCAGCTCTCCGGGACTAGAGTACGAGCAGTACTTC.

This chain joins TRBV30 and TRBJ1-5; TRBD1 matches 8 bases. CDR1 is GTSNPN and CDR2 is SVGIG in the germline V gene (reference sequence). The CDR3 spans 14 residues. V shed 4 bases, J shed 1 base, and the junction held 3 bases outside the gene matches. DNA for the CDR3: TGTGCCTGGATTGGACAGGGAAGCAATCAGCCCCAGCATTTT. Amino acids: CAWIGQGSNQPQHF. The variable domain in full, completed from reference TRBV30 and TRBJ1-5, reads SQTIHQWPATLVQPVGSPLSLECTVEGTSNPNLYWYRQAAGRGLQLLFYSVGIGQISSEVPQNLSASRPQDRQFILSSKKLLLSDSGFYLCAWIGQGSNQPQHFGDGTRLSIL.

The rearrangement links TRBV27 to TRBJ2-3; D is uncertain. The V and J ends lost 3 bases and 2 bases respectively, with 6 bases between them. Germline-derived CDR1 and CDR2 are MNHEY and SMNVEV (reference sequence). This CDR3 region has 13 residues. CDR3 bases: TGTGCCAGCAGTTTCGTGCTCACAGATACGCAGTATTTT. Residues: CASSFVLTDTQYF.

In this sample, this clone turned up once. As DNA, the CDR3 is TGTGCCAGCACCTCAACGGACAGGGTTAGGTACGAGCAGTACTTC. Translating gives CASTSTDRVRYEQYF. This chain uses TRBV6-6 with TRBJ2-7; 8 nucleotides agree with TRBD1. The trim removed 7 bases at V and 4 bases at J, leaving 12 bases unmatched. The CDR3 is made up of 15 amino acids. Germline loops: CDR1 MNHNY, CDR2 SVGAGI (reference sequence).

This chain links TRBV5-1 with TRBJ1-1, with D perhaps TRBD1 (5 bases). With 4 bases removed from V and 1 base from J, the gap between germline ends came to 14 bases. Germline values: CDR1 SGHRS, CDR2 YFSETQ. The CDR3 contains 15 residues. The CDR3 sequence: CASSRLTEGNTEAFF. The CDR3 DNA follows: TGCGCCAGCAGCCGGCTGACAGAGGGGAACACTGAAGCTTTCTTT.

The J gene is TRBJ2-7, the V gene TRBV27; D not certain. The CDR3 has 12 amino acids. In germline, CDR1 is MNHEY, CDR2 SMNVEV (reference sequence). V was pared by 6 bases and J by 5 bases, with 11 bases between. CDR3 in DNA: TGTGCCAGCAGCACTGCCCTGAACGAGCAGTACTTC. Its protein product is CASSTALNEQYF.